This record covers a single T cell receptor beta chain. This clonotype occurred many times. There is no known antigen for this receptor. Per-base quality was not reported, and no clone a single base away is much larger than it. Sample time point, as interpreted from the label and publication: before trial treatment. Donors were enrolled in RACIN, a single-arm phase I dose-escalation trial combining nivolumab, ipilimumab, aspirin, low-dose cyclophosphamide and low-dose radiotherapy. Eligible patients had advanced, TIL-negative solid tumors. The germline V gene specifies SGHRS as CDR1 and YFSETQ as CDR2. The junction carries 18 bases between V and J, which are trimmed by 5 bases and 4 bases respectively. Including the terminal cysteine and phenylalanine, the CDR3 comprises 15 residues. Left in the record is the CDR3 DNA by itself, 45 bases read in frame from the first base. The record originates from a study of low-dose radiotherapy and immunotherapy resistance in tumors (dated by TCRdb to between 2020 and 2023). A note on the overall study: Cohort 1 received 0.5 Gy per fraction every 2 weeks, with a prescribed total PTV dose of 6.5 Gy. For Cohort 2, the dose was 1 Gy per fraction given every two weeks, adding up to 13 Gy in total across 26 weeks. Every two weeks, patients got intravenous cyclophosphamide at 200 mg/m2, given one day ahead of each radiation and immunotherapy administration. No randomization into treatment groups was done for the people taking part in the trial. Nivolumab was administered intravenously as a 240 mg flat dose every two weeks, and ipilimumab was administered intravenously at 1 mg/kg every six weeks. Starting on cycle 1 day 1, patients took 300 mg of aspirin by mouth once daily for four cycles. The translational analysis covered eight patients: three from the first dose cohort and the first five from the second dose cohort.

The sequencer listed for this sample is Illumina HiSeq 2500. To make first-strand cDNA, Superscript III was used along with a set of TRAV- and TRBV-specific primers so that both the TCRalpha and TCRbeta chains were covered. TCRs were amplified with Phusion for around 20 PCR cycles, with a constant-region primer paired with the adapter attached to the V primers. The isolated mRNA was amplified using the MessageAmp II aRNA Amplification Kit, with in vitro transcription performed for around 16 hours at 37 degrees C. The Dynabeads mRNA DIRECT Purification Kit was used to isolate the mRNA for TCR sequencing. Indexed Illumina adapters were added in a second Phusion PCR of 25 to 30 cycles, and the PCR products were purified with AMPure XP beads. The authors processed their data as follows. Using custom Perl scripts, TCR sequences encoding the same protein were pooled, out-of-frame sequences were removed, and the abundance of each clonotype was computed. TCR sequences supported by only a single read were excluded from analysis. Shannon entropy, Gini index, clonality, richness, and the frequency of TCRs shared between repertoires were included as repertoire metrics. TCRdb redid the processing of the public reads, applying fastp at Q25 and MiXCR, and retained in-frame beta chains. Entries are consolidated by CDR3 protein sequence, retaining the most common genes and DNA. V and J calls and clone size were set by TCRdb, not the authors. The sample records around 79,000 distinct CDR3 sequences, over 15% of which are singletons. The ten largest account for under 7.5% of the sample.

This clonotype was obtained from a male donor with prostate cancer. The starting material was PBMCs, obtained before treatment. The chain couples TRBV5-1 to TRBJ1-1, with the D segment identity uncertain. The CDR3 in this case is CASRRDPVGGTEAFF. DNA sequence: TGCGCCAGCAGACGAGACCCAGTTGGTGGCACTGAAGCTTTCTTT.